Presented here are 10 T cell receptor beta chains from one specimen sequenced in a study of blood T cell repertoires in COVID-19. The repertoire was sequenced with immunoSEQ multiplex PCR; TCRdb's copy has only in-frame clones and lacks some. The table shows 210,000 or so clones, with about 83% occurring only once. What was sequenced was peripheral blood. These receptors were collected from a woman in her 70s with active or convalescent COVID-19.

V usage is TRBV6-5 and J usage is TRBJ1-2, with 9 nucleotides matching TRBD1. The CDR3 sequence is 15 residues long. The germline V gene encodes CDR1 MNHEY and CDR2 SVGAGI. V lost 3 bases to trimming and J lost 7 bases; unmatched junction nucleotides: 9. CDR3: CASSYPPGQGSGYTF. CDR3 coding DNA: TGTGCCAGCAGTTATCCTCCGGGACAGGGTTCTGGCTACACCTTC.

The chain carries TRBV19 and TRBJ2-3, with 7 bases aligning to TRBD1. Losses at the gene ends were 3 bases for V and 6 bases for J; bases not matched to a gene: 9. CDR1 is LNHDA, CDR2 SQIVND, per germline (reference sequence). There are 15 residues in the CDR3. CDR3 DNA sequence: TGTGCCAGTAGTATCTCAGGGGGTTCGGGTGATACGCAGTATTTT. Protein: CASSISGGSGDTQYF. The complete variable domain, with remaining parts taken from reference TRBV19 and TRBJ2-3, reads DGGITQSPKYLFRKEGQNVTLSCEQNLNHDAMYWYRQDPGQGLRLIYYSQIVNDFQKGDIAEGYSVSREKKESFPLTVTSAQKNPTAFYLCASSISGGSGDTQYFGPGTRLTVL.

This chain joins TRBV6-5 and TRBJ2-7; D may be TRBD1 (6 bases). There are 14 residues in the CDR3. Germline lookup yields CDR1 MNHEY and CDR2 SVGAGI. Trimming left V 6 bases short and J 3 bases short, with 15 bases between. CDR3 amino acids: CASRVGHRVYEQYF. The CDR3 nucleotides read TGTGCCAGCAGAGTGGGACACAGGGTCTACGAGCAGTACTTC.

This sequence joins TRBV5-1 and TRBJ2-2, with 8 nucleotides matching TRBD1. V shed 4 bases and J 4 bases; nucleotides not matched to a gene: 9. Germline assignment: CDR1 SGHRS and CDR2 YFSETQ. The CDR3 extends over 16 amino acids. Here the CDR3 DNA reads TGCGCCAGCAGCCCCGACAGGGGACGGGGCACCGGGGAGCTGTTTTTT. This gives the protein CASSPDRGRGTGELFF.

V and J are TRBV5-1 and TRBJ2-3; 8 bases fit TRBD2. Germline CDR1 SGHRS, CDR2 YFSETQ. CDR3 size: 17 residues. The junction had 13 bases not matched to a gene; V was cut back by 4 bases and J by 3 bases. The CDR3 is CASSPGGGATLTDTQYF. In DNA form, the CDR3 reads TGCGCCAGCAGCCCCGGGGGGGGCGCGACGCTTACAGATACGCAGTATTTT.

This rearrangement joins TRBV9 to TRBJ2-1; perhaps TRBD1 as D (5 bases). From germline, CDR1 is SGDLS and CDR2 YYNGEE. There are 17 residues in the CDR3. V was trimmed by 0 bases and J by 4 bases, leaving 17 bases between them. This CDR3 is CASSVVYLEGDYNEQFF. CDR3 nucleotide sequence: TGTGCCAGCAGCGTAGTGTATTTGGAAGGGGATTACAATGAGCAGTTCTTC.

This clone was detected only once. CDR3 nucleotide sequence: TGTGCCAGCAGTTTAAAGGGGTTCGGGACAGCCCTCGCCGGGGAGCTGTTTTTT. Translation gives CASSLKGFGTALAGELFF. The chain recombines TRBV28 with TRBJ2-2; 7 bases map to TRBD1. The CDR3 contains 18 residues. The V gene's germline CDR1 is MDHEN and CDR2 SYDVKM. Trimming removed 2 bases from V and 6 bases from J; junction bases left unmatched: 15.

The chain has TRBV27 and TRBJ1-6; 7 bases are a match to TRBD1. Germline CDR1 MNHEY, CDR2 SMNVEV (reference sequence). This CDR3 is 14 amino acids long. Trimming at V came to 3 bases and at J to 8 bases, leaving 4 bases not matched to a gene. The CDR3: CASSFRTGHSPLHF. The CDR3 DNA reads as TGTGCCAGCAGTTTCCGGACAGGACATTCACCCCTCCACTTT.

The gene calls are TRBV6-1 and TRBJ1-6; a possible D gene is TRBD1 (6 bases). V lost 0 bases and J lost 1, with 13 bases in between. Germline V CDR1 and CDR2: MNHNS, SASEGT. CDR3 length equals 18 residues. CDR3 in amino acids: CASSEALGGRSYNSPLHF. CDR3 nucleotide sequence: TGTGCCAGCAGTGAAGCTCTGGGGGGGCGGTCCTATAATTCACCCCTCCACTTT.

V gene TRBV7-9 combines with J gene TRBJ1-1; D is uncertain. The CDR3 runs 16 residues. Per the germline V gene, CDR1 is SEHNR and CDR2 is FQNEAQ (reference sequence). V lost 5 bases, J lost 6 bases, and 22 bases lay in between. The CDR3 loop reads CASSPKVPSLRAEAFF. The CDR3 DNA reads as TGTGCCAGCAGCCCCAAAGTCCCGTCCCTCCGGGCTGAAGCTTTCTTT.